This T cell receptor (beta chain) stems from a study of T-cell memory formation after mild COVID-19. At the level of the study: Largely donor-specific TCR clusters were found. Findings of the study overall: Researchers report contracting CD4+ clones mostly in CM and EM, with CD8+ clones in EMRA. Some clones that responded were present in memory (sampled pre-infection), which suggests cross-reactive memory joined.

The authors produced TCR alpha and TCR beta cDNA libraries with sample barcodes and UMIs by 5'RACE using constant-segment primers. TCRdb recomputed calls from the 5' RACE reads with MiXCR, one row per CDR3 protein. The sample carries some 88,000 distinct CDR3 sequences, 20% to 25% recorded once. Trimming took off 0 bases at V and 8 bases at J, with 11 bases between the two ends. The CDR3 is 14 residues long. Comment on this clonotype: Its antigen remains unidentified.

This receptor was obtained from a man aged 18 to 29 who had mild COVID-19 (a few samples of this study predate the infection). Cell type and time point are not known. This chain joins TRBV12-3 or TRBV12-4 and TRBJ1-5; D call uncertain. The sequencing input was PBMCs or a T cell subset sorted from them (not recorded which). CDR3 in amino acids: CASSLAAGLEPQHF. Here the CDR3 DNA reads TGTGCCAGCAGTTTAGCCGCGGGGTTGGAGCCCCAGCATTTT.